The 2 T cell receptor beta chains in this list originate from one sample, sequenced in a study of T cells after yellow fever vaccination. TCRdb called the 5' RACE reads again in MiXCR, with one record for every CDR3 protein. The sample includes 550,000 to 750,000 distinct CDR3 sequences, 13% of them seen just once. Material: PBMCs, obtained on the day of the yellow fever booster vaccination. These receptors were obtained from a man between 25 and 39 years old who received the YFV17D yellow fever vaccine.

The table lists this clonotype with a few counts. The chain joins TRBV6-5 to TRBJ2-7; D is ambiguous. The CDR3 covers 17 residues. Looked up from germline, CDR1 is MNHEY and CDR2 is SVGAGI. Trimming left V 0 bases short and J 0 bases short, with 15 bases between. CDR3 in DNA: TGTGCCAGCAGTTACTCGGTTCCAGGATTGAGCTCCTACGAGCAGTACTTC. Its protein is CASSYSVPGLSSYEQYF.

The V and J genes are TRBV12-3 or TRBV12-4 and TRBJ2-5; 9 bases map to TRBD2. The CDR3 contains 15 residues. V lost 5 bases to trimming and J lost 2 bases; unmatched junction nucleotides: 6. CDR3 nucleotides: TGTGCCAGCAGTACTCCGACTAGCGGTCAAGAGACCCAGTACTTC. This gives the protein CASSTPTSGQETQYF.